Below, 5 T cell receptor beta chains from the same sample are listed, as sequenced in a study of shared clonotypes between healthy human individuals. Generated by immunoSEQ multiplex PCR, the TCRdb table keeps only in-frame clones and is missing some. The sample consists of millions of clones, 90% to 95% of them appearing once. The sample comprised naive CD4+ T cells from PBMCs. The subset was: CD45RA+ positively selected. The receptors stem from a young man in good health. Some clones in this sample may be carry-over from other donors' samples.

The V gene is TRBV28, the J gene TRBJ2-7; the match to TRBD1 covers 7 bases. In germline, CDR1 is MDHEN, CDR2 SYDVKM. The V gene end was trimmed by 2 bases and the J gene end by 1 base; junction bases not matched to a gene: 8. This CDR3 spans 16 amino acids. The CDR3 protein is CASSLTSPGQSYEQYF. The CDR3 DNA is TGTGCCAGCAGTTTAACCTCGCCGGGACAGTCCTACGAGCAGTACTTC.

The chain combines TRBV5-4 with TRBJ1-1, with TRBD1 matching over 7 bases. The CDR3 covers 15 residues. Germline CDR1 and CDR2: SGHNT and YYREEE (reference sequence). After removal of 4 bases from V and 4 bases from J, the junction contained 10 bases not matched to a gene. CDR3 loop: CASSETQGMGTEAFF. The CDR3 bases are TGTGCCAGCAGCGAGACACAGGGGATGGGCACTGAAGCTTTCTTT.

The chain couples TRBV5-6 to TRBJ1-2; 9 nucleotides align to TRBD1. V was clipped by 4 bases and J by 3 bases; unmatched bases: 7. The germline V gene encodes CDR1 SGHDT and CDR2 YYEEEE. The CDR3 loop spans 15 amino acids. CDR3 in amino acids: CASSRIQGAHYGYTF. The DNA of the CDR3 is TGTGCCAGCAGCCGTATACAGGGGGCGCACTATGGCTACACCTTC.

This clone was counted once. V is TRBV6-6 and J is TRBJ2-1, with TRBD2 matching over 7 bases. Germline lookup yields CDR1 MNHNY and CDR2 SVGAGI (reference sequence). Germline trimming cut 3 bases from V and 8 bases from J; bases unmatched to any gene: 10. The CDR3 sequence is 15 residues long. The CDR3 is CASSYRAGLRDEQFF. CDR3 coding DNA: TGTGCCAGCAGTTATCGAGCGGGATTACGGGATGAGCAGTTCTTC.

This chain links TRBV6-1 with TRBJ1-4; D is uncertain. This CDR3 spans 14 amino acids. V was clipped by 8 bases and J by 4 bases, with 14 bases between them. CDR1 is MNHNS and CDR2 is SASEGT in the germline V gene. The chain's CDR3 is CASGIVLFNEKLFF. The DNA for the CDR3 is TGTGCCAGCGGGATTGTCTTATTTAATGAAAAACTGTTTTTT.